The present T cell receptor (beta chain) was sequenced within a study of cytomegalovirus exposure and HLA in healthy donors. The CDR3 spans 15 residues. Trimming removed 1 base from V and 3 bases from J, with 12 bases in between. Looked up from germline, CDR1 is LNHNV and CDR2 is YYDKDF (reference sequence). In its sample, this clone was seen a few times. As yet, its antigen is unknown. Primers for the PCR totalled 60 Vbeta and 13 Jbeta. Only in-frame clones appear in the TCRdb table, and some are missing; sequencing was by immunoSEQ multiplex PCR. This table holds 200,000 or so clones, over 80% found once. The study, taken as a whole, reports: Associated with cytomegalovirus, according to the listing, were 150 to 200 TCR beta chains.

Unrecorded immune exposures were likely, despite nominal health at sampling. This chain links TRBV15 with TRBJ1-2, with D possibly matching TRBD1 (5 bases). The sequence derives from a man aged 30-40 years in good health and CMV-seronegative. What was sequenced was PBMCs. CDR3 sequence reads: CATSRAAGGDYGYTF. CDR3 in DNA: TGTGCCACCAGCAGAGCAGCCGGGGGGGACTATGGCTACACCTTC.